The 20 T cell receptor beta chains given below trace back to one sample, sequenced in a study of a mutant IDH1 vaccine in newly diagnosed glioma. The assay was immunoSEQ multiplex PCR, and TCRdb's table has in-frame clones only and misses some. The sample has roughly 19,000 clones; 70% to 90% are singletons. The time point: baseline, week 1 (first vaccination visit). Noted treatment: pre-vaccination baseline after standard-of-care therapy. Sample: PBMCs, taken from a glioma patient treated with radiotherapy, temozolomide or both. The source is a man between 35 and 55 years old with glioma.

The chain has TRBV6-1 and TRBJ1-1, with unresolved D. The CDR3 has 14 amino acids. Germline CDR1 MNHNS, CDR2 SASEGT. Trimming pared 2 bases from V and 1 base from J, leaving 8 bases between. The CDR3 protein is CASSEMEGNTEAFF. The CDR3 DNA is TGTGCCAGCAGTGAAATGGAGGGGAACACTGAAGCTTTCTTT.

This rearrangement joins TRBV5-4 to TRBJ2-3; D is perhaps TRBD2 (6 bases). The CDR3 is 17 amino acids. V was pared by 3 bases and J by 4 bases, with 21 bases between. Per the germline V gene, CDR1 is SGHNT and CDR2 is YYREEE (reference sequence). CDR3 residues: CASSSGRDFLGADTQYF. CDR3 sequence (DNA): TGTGCCAGCAGCTCGGGACGGGACTTCCTAGGGGCAGATACGCAGTATTTT.

This CDR3 reads CASSRRTGEDTEAFF. In DNA form, the CDR3 reads TGCGCCAGCAGCCGGAGGACAGGGGAGGACACTGAAGCTTTCTTT. The gene calls are TRBV5-1 and TRBJ1-1, with 9 positions matching TRBD1. The V segment lost 4 bases and the J segment 3 bases; nucleotides outside the gene matches: 7. CDR3 length equals 15 residues. Germline lookup yields CDR1 SGHRS and CDR2 YFSETQ.

The rearrangement links TRBV19 to TRBJ1-5; no definite D call. V dropped 5 bases and J dropped 1 base, with 12 bases sitting between them. Per the germline V gene, CDR1 is LNHDA and CDR2 is SQIVND (reference sequence). This CDR3 is built from 15 residues. CDR3 sequence reads: CASSPDGGSNQPQHF. CDR3 DNA: TGTGCCAGTAGTCCCGACGGAGGAAGCAATCAGCCCCAGCATTTT.

Only a few counts were recorded for this clone. The rearrangement joins TRBV4-1 to TRBJ1-2, with D uncertain. Trimming left V 5 bases short and J 8 bases short, with 9 bases between. CDR3 length: 11 amino acids. Germline V gene sequence: CDR1 MGHRA, CDR2 YSYEKL. For the CDR3, the DNA is TGCGCCAGCAGCTACGACTCCGGCTACACCTTC. Its protein is CASSYDSGYTF.

J is TRBJ2-7 and V is TRBV20-1; D is perhaps TRBD2 (6 bases). Germline lookup yields CDR1 DFQATT and CDR2 SNEGSKA (reference sequence). V lost 6 bases and J 8 bases, leaving 14 bases between the germline ends. The CDR3 runs to 11 residues. In nucleotides, the CDR3 is TGCAGTGCGGGGGACTCGGAACAGCAGTACTTC. This gives the protein CSAGDSEQQYF.

The CDR3 nucleotides read TGTGCCAGCAGCGCCCGGGACGGACTCACAGATACGCAGTATTTT. Translated, it gives CASSARDGLTDTQYF. V and J are TRBV9 and TRBJ2-3; D assignment may be TRBD1 or TRBD2 (5 bases each). CDR1 SGDLS and CDR2 YYNGEE come from the germline V gene. This CDR3 region has 15 residues. The V end lost 3 bases, the J end lost 2 bases, and 13 bases lay between the germline ends.

The CDR3 spells CASSDLDRKDEQYF. CDR3 DNA: TGTGCCAGCAGTGACTTGGACAGGAAGGACGAGCAGTACTTC. The chain couples TRBV6-6 to TRBJ2-7; 7 bases are a match to TRBD1. CDR1 and CDR2 (germline): MNHNY, SVGAGI (reference sequence). The CDR3 is made up of 14 amino acids. The trim removed 5 bases at V and 5 bases at J, leaving 9 bases unmatched.

The chain couples TRBV29-1 to TRBJ1-1; D gene uncertain. V was pared by 6 bases and J by 1 base, with 6 bases between. This CDR3 is 11 amino acids long. Looked up from germline, CDR1 is SQVTM and CDR2 is ANQGSEA. The chain's CDR3 is CSVGRNTEAFF. The CDR3 DNA follows: TGCAGCGTCGGACGGAACACTGAAGCTTTCTTT. Variable domain in full (rest from reference TRBV29-1 and TRBJ1-1): SAVISQKPSRDICQRGTSLTIQCQVDSQVTMMFWYRQQPGQSLTLIATANQGSEATYESGFVIDKFPISRPNLTFSTLTVSNMSPEDSSIYLCSVGRNTEAFFGQGTRLTVV.

The chain employs TRBV5-1 and TRBJ2-7, with TRBD1 as a possible D gene (6 bases). Looked up from germline, CDR1 is SGHRS and CDR2 is YFSETQ. The CDR3 is made up of 15 amino acids. V shed 2 bases and J shed 1 base, with 13 bases lying between them. The CDR3 here is CASSFTRDMSYEQYV. DNA of the CDR3: TGCGCCAGCAGCTTTACCCGGGACATGTCCTACGAGCAGTACGTC.

This chain joins TRBV20-1 and TRBJ1-3; D gene ambiguous. Between the trimmed V and J ends, which lost 3 bases and 7 bases, there was a span of 4 bases. Germline-derived CDR1 and CDR2 are DFQATT and SNEGSKA (reference sequence). This CDR3 has 10 amino acids. CDR3 DNA: TGCAGTGCTAGGTCTAACACCATATATTTT. Translating it yields CSARSNTIYF.

In its sample, this clone ranks as medium-sized (0.01 to 0.1%). The rearrangement joins TRBV28 to TRBJ1-1; unclear D gene. V lost 2 bases and J 4 bases, leaving 11 bases between the germline ends. Per germline, CDR1 MDHEN and CDR2 SYDVKM. This CDR3 has 14 amino acids. The CDR3 is CASSLAAISTEAFF. The CDR3 bases are TGTGCCAGCAGTTTAGCGGCGATTTCCACTGAAGCTTTCTTT.

CDR3 coding DNA: TGTGCCAGCAACCGGGGGGCATTCACAGATACGCAGTATTTT. Its translation: CASNRGAFTDTQYF. The genes are TRBV2 and TRBJ2-3; possibly TRBD2 for D (7 bases). From germline, CDR1 is SNHLY and CDR2 FYNNEI. This CDR3 is 14 amino acids long. V was shortened by 7 bases and J by 2 bases, with 13 bases between the two germline ends. Complete variable domain (other parts from reference TRBV2 and TRBJ2-3): EPEVTQTPSHQVTQMGQEVILRCVPISNHLYFYWYRQILGQKVEFLVSFYNNEISEKSEIFDDQFSVERPDGSNFTLKIRSTKLEDSAMYFCASNRGAFTDTQYFGPGTRLTVL.

There are a few counts of this clone. The chain has TRBV2 and TRBJ2-7; TRBD1 matches at 9 bases. The CDR3 runs to 14 residues. V shed 4 bases, J shed 5 bases, and the junction held 6 bases outside the gene matches. The germline CDR1 and CDR2 sequences are SNHLY and FYNNEI. CDR3 loop: CASSGGQGYHEQYV. Written as DNA, the CDR3 is TGTGCCAGCAGTGGAGGACAGGGGTACCACGAGCAGTACGTC.

The chain recombines TRBV6-5 with TRBJ1-2; possibly TRBD1 for D (6 bases). This CDR3 spans 15 amino acids. Trimming pared 5 bases from V and 4 bases from J, leaving 17 bases between. Germline V gene data show CDR1 as MNHEY and CDR2 as SVGAGI. The CDR3 here is CASSPGDKGLYGYTF. The CDR3 DNA reads as TGTGCCAGCAGTCCGGGGGACAAGGGCCTCTATGGCTACACCTTC.

V gene TRBV10-3 combines with J gene TRBJ1-5; D might be TRBD1 (5 bases). Looked up from germline, CDR1 is ENHRY and CDR2 is SYGVKD. Trimming removed 0 bases at V and 4 bases at J, with 10 bases between. The CDR3 sequence is 15 residues long. Written as DNA, the CDR3 is TGTGCCATCAGTGAGTCCACAGGCGCGAATCAGCCCCAGCATTTT. This sequence encodes CAISESTGANQPQHF.

This sequence joins TRBV29-1 and TRBJ2-6; weak D call: TRBD2 (6 bases). Trimming took 6 bases from V and 0 from J, leaving 9 bases between them. The germline CDR1 and CDR2 sequences are SQVTM and ANQGSEA. The CDR3 has 14 amino acids. CDR3 sequence: CSVRTNSGANVLTF. The CDR3 bases are TGCAGCGTCCGGACTAACTCTGGGGCCAACGTCCTGACTTTC.

The CDR3: CASSEPGGGFKETQYF. The CDR3 DNA reads as TGCGCCAGCAGTGAGCCTGGGGGGGGGTTTAAGGAGACCCAGTACTTC. The chain is built from TRBV10-1 and TRBJ2-5; 7 bases map to TRBD2. With V trimmed by 2 bases and J by 5 bases, 11 bases remained unmatched. CDR3 length: 16 residues. Germline V gene lookup returns CDR1 WNHNN and CDR2 SYGVQD (reference sequence).

This chain joins TRBV18 and TRBJ1-1; no clear D. V dropped 3 bases and J dropped 1 base, with 9 bases sitting between them. Germline CDR1 KGHSH, CDR2 LQKENI. This CDR3 is built from 14 residues. The CDR3 sequence: CASSPGHSNTEAFF. The CDR3 DNA reads as TGTGCCAGCTCACCGGGCCACTCGAACACTGAAGCTTTCTTT.

V gene TRBV4-2 combines with J gene TRBJ2-5, with 8 nucleotides matching TRBD2. CDR3 length: 14 residues. Germline V gene data show CDR1 as LGHNA and CDR2 as YNFKEQ. V shed 0 bases and J 5 bases; nucleotides not matched to a gene: 2. The CDR3 nucleotides read TGTGCCAGCAGCCAAGAGGGACTAGGGGAGACCCAGTACTTC. It is translated as CASSQEGLGETQYF.